This TCR beta chain was observed in a study of CD8 T cells in ankylosing spondylitis. This clonotype occurred many times. Its antigen is not identified. This CDR3 comprises 14 residues. V shed 3 bases and J shed 5 bases, with 14 bases lying between them. Germline CDR1 and CDR2: DFQATT and SNEGSKA (reference sequence). Quantitative 5'-RACE with molecular barcodes produced the TCR beta libraries. TCRdb reprocessed the 5' RACE reads with MiXCR, giving one entry per CDR3 protein. The profile shows 200,000 to 300,000 distinct CDR3 sequences, 20% to 30% of them singletons. General observations from the study: Apparently characteristic of ankylosing spondylitis blood was a TCR beta motif (eight highly homologous variants).

The TCR sequence derives from a male donor with ankylosing spondylitis or in good health (not recorded which). The chain recombines TRBV20-1 with TRBJ2-1, with D tentatively TRBD1 or TRBD2 (6 bases each). The sample consisted of blood, either unsorted or a sorted T cell fraction (not recorded which). The CDR3 here is CSARDWGANNEQFF. The CDR3 DNA is TGCAGTGCTAGGGACTGGGGGGCAAACAATGAGCAGTTCTTC.